This passage covers 15 T cell receptor beta chains from one sample sequenced in a study of blood T cell repertoires in COVID-19. Some clones are missing from TCRdb's copy, which holds only in-frame ones; the method was immunoSEQ multiplex PCR. Among about 230,000 clones listed, about 83% were seen once. Material: peripheral blood. The receptors shown here come from a woman between 50 and 59 years old with acute or convalescent COVID-19.

V usage is TRBV21-1 and J usage is TRBJ1-5; the table calls TRBD1, which could not be checked here. TRBV21-1 is reported as a pseudogene. This CDR3 is 15 amino acids long. The CDR3 loop reads CASSKLAHRNQPQHF. The CDR3 DNA reads as TGTGCCAGCAGCAAATTAGCACACAGGAATCAGCCCCAGCATTTT.

The chain couples TRBV4-1 to TRBJ1-5, with D possibly being TRBD1 (5 bases). V lost 4 bases to trimming and J lost 7 bases, with 17 bases between them. Germline loops: CDR1 MGHRA, CDR2 YSYEKL. The CDR3 length is 15 residues. CDR3: CASSRAQGGGQPQHF. DNA of the CDR3: TGCGCCAGCAGCCGGGCGCAGGGTGGTGGACAGCCCCAGCATTTT.

V and J are TRBV5-1 and TRBJ2-7, with TRBD1 identical over 9 bases. The CDR3 length is 14 residues. Looked up from germline, CDR1 is SGHRS and CDR2 is YFSETQ. The V and J ends lost 0 bases and 4 bases, in that order; junction bases with no gene match: 2. DNA of the CDR3: TGCGCCAGCAGCTTGGACAGGGGGCTATACGAGCAGTACTTC. It encodes CASSLDRGLYEQYF.

The J gene is TRBJ2-2, the V gene TRBV3-1 (or the pseudogene TRBV3-2), with a weak D call TRBD2 (5 bases). Germline V gives CDR1 LGHDT, CDR2 YNNKEL (reference sequence). The length of the CDR3 is 15 residues. The V end was cut by 6 bases, the J end by 0 bases, with 11 bases between. For the CDR3, the DNA is TGTGCCAGCAGGTACGAACTAGCGAACACCGGGGAGCTGTTTTTT. Its protein is CASRYELANTGELFF.

J is TRBJ1-1 and V is TRBV5-4, with D uncertain. Trimming took 1 base from V and 13 from J, leaving 20 bases between them. The CDR3 is made up of 14 amino acids. Germline loops: CDR1 SGHNT, CDR2 YYREEE (reference sequence). The CDR3 nucleotides are TGTGCCAGCAGCTTGAAACGGGAGACACCTAGACTTTTCTTT. It specifies CASSLKRETPRLFF.

The chain joins TRBV28 to TRBJ1-2, with D possibly matching TRBD1 (5 bases). Germline V gives CDR1 MDHEN, CDR2 SYDVKM. With 3 bases removed from V and 2 bases from J, the gap between germline ends came to 10 bases. The CDR3 is 14 amino acids. CDR3 sequence: CASSFRGPNYGYTF. In DNA, the CDR3 is TGTGCCAGCAGTTTTAGGGGTCCCAACTATGGCTACACCTTC.

This clone was counted between two and nine times. Here the CDR3 reads CASSLGVAGQPQHF. As DNA, the CDR3 is TGTGCCAGCAGCTTGGGAGTGGCGGGCCAGCCCCAGCATTTT. The genes are TRBV5-5 and TRBJ1-5, with D unresolved. Germline CDR1 is SGHKS and CDR2 is YYEKEE (reference sequence). V was pared by 0 bases and J by 7 bases, with 11 bases between. This CDR3 comprises 14 residues.

The CDR3, as DNA: TGTGCCAGCAGCGTACCAGGGTACGGAGATGGCTACACCTTC. This translates into CASSVPGYGDGYTF. This chain joins TRBV28 and TRBJ1-2, with D perhaps matching TRBD1 (5 bases). Trimming shortened V by 6 bases and J by 6 bases, and 17 bases separated the two germline ends. The germline gives CDR1 MDHEN, CDR2 SYDVKM. The CDR3 is 14 amino acids.

The chain couples TRBV6-5 to TRBJ1-2; 10 bases map to TRBD1. The germline gives CDR1 MNHEY, CDR2 SVGAGI. CDR3 length: 15 amino acids. V dropped 2 bases and J dropped 8; count of bases not matched to a gene: 8. The CDR3 bases are TGTGCCAGCAGTTACCGACAGGGGGCCACGAGGGGCTACACCTTC. It specifies CASSYRQGATRGYTF.

The V gene is TRBV5-5, the J gene TRBJ1-1; D is possibly TRBD1 (5 bases). V was trimmed by 3 bases and J by 1 base, leaving 10 bases between them. The CDR3 extends over 14 amino acids. The germline V gene encodes CDR1 SGHKS and CDR2 YYEKEE (reference sequence). CDR3 nucleotides: TGTGCCAGCAGCTCTGACGGGGGGAACACTGAAGCTTTCTTT. The encoded protein is CASSSDGGNTEAFF. Supplemented by reference TRBV5-5 and TRBJ1-1, the full variable domain reads DAGVTQSPTHLIKTRGQQVTLRCSPISGHKSVSWYQQVLGQGPQFIFQYYEKEERGRGNFPDRFSARQFPNYSSELNVNALLLGDSALYLCASSSDGGNTEAFFGQGTRLTVV.

This rearrangement joins TRBV6-1 to TRBJ1-5; D is possibly TRBD1 (5 bases). V was pared by 1 base and J by 0 bases, with 19 bases between. The CDR3 has 19 residues. The germline V gene encodes CDR1 MNHNS and CDR2 SASEGT. CDR3 bases: TGTGCCAGCAGTGAAGTGGGCAGGGCCCTCATAAATAGCAATCAGCCCCAGCATTTT. As protein: CASSEVGRALINSNQPQHF.

Worth noting for this clone: At one end, the junction sequence differs from germline, possibly due to a read error. The chain is built from TRBV7-7 and TRBJ2-1; 9 nucleotides line up with TRBD2. The CDR3 has 16 residues. Germline loops: CDR1 SSHAT, CDR2 FNYEAQ (reference sequence). In DNA form, the CDR3 reads TGTGCTAGCAGCTTGATAGCGGGGGACTCCTACAATGAGCAGTTCTTC. Translation: CASSLIAGDSYNEQFF.

This clone showed up just once. The chain uses TRBV29-1 and TRBJ1-1, with 10 bases matching TRBD1. The CDR3 spans 13 residues. V lost 7 bases, J lost 8 bases, and 10 bases stayed unmatched. From germline, CDR1 is SQVTM and CDR2 ANQGSEA. The CDR3 region has the DNA TGCAGCGCCAACGGACAGGGGGAGCTGGAAGCTTTCTTT. Protein sequence: CSANGQGELEAFF.

The chain recombines TRBV27 with TRBJ2-3; 10 nucleotides agree with TRBD2. The J segment lost 10 bases and the V segment lost 6 bases, leaving 13 bases of the junction unmatched. This CDR3 has 15 amino acids. CDR1 is MNHEY and CDR2 is SMNVEV in the germline V gene (reference sequence). CDR3 coding DNA: TGTGCCAGCAGAAGACTAGCGGGCCCCATCTGGGCGCAGTATTTT. As protein: CASRRLAGPIWAQYF.

This sequence joins TRBV2 and TRBJ2-3, with 11 bases matching TRBD2. After removal of 7 bases from V and 8 bases from J, the junction contained 5 bases not matched to a gene. This CDR3 region has 13 residues. CDR1 and CDR2 from the germline V gene are SNHLY and FYNNEI. The CDR3 protein is CASTLAGGGTQYF. The CDR3 coding sequence is TGTGCCAGCACTCTAGCGGGGGGCGGTACGCAGTATTTT.